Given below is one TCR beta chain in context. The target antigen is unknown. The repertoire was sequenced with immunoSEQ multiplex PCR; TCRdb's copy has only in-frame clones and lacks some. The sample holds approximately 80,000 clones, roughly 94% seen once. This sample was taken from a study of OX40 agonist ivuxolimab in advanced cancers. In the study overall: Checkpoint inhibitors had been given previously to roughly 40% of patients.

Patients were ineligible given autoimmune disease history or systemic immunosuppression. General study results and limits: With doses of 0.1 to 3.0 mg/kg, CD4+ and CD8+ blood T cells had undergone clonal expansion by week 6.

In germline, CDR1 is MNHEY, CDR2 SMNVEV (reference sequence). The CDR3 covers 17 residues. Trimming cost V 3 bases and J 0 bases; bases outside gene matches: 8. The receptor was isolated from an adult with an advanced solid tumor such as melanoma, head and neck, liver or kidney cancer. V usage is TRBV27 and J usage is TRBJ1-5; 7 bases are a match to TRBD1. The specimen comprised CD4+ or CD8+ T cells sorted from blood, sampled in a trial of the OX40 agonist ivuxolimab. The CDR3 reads CASSFSGDRHSNQPQHF. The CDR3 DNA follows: TGTGCCAGCAGTTTCTCCGGGGACAGACATAGCAATCAGCCCCAGCATTTT.